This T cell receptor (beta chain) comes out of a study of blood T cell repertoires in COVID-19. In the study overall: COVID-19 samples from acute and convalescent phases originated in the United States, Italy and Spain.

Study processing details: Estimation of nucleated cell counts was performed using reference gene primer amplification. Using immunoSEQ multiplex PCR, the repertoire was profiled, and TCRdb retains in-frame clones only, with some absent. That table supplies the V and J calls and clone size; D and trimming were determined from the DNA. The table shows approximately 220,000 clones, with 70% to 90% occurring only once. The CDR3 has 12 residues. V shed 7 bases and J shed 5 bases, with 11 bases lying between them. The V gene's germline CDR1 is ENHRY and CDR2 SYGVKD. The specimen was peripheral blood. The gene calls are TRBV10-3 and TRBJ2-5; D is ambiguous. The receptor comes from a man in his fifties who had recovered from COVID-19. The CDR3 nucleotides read TGTGCCATCACCGGAGTTCAGGAGACCCAGTACTTC. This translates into CAITGVQETQYF.